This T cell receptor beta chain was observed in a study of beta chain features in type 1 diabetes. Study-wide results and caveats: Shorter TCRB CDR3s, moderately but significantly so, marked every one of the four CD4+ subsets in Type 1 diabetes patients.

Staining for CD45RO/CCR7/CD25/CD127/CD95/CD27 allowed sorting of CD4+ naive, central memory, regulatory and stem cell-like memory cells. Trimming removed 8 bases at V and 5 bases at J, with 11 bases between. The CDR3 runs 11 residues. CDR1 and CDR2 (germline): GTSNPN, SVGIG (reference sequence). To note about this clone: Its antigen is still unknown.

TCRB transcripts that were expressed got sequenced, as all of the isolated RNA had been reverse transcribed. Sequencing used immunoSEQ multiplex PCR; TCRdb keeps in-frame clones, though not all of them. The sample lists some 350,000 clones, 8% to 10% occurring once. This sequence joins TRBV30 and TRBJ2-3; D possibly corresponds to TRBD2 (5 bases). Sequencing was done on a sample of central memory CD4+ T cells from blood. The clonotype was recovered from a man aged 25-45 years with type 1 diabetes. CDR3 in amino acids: CAHGEGDTQYF. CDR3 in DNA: TGTGCCCACGGCGAGGGAGATACGCAGTATTTT.